This T cell receptor beta chain was obtained from a study of shared clonotypes between healthy human individuals. On the study more broadly: Aged between 18 and 49, the donors were a couple of women and a few men.

Notes on this clone: In the same sample, other DNA sequences code for this CDR3.

The CDR3 sequence is 14 residues long. Germline assignment: CDR1 SGHRS and CDR2 YFSETQ. Deletions cut 3 bases from V and 0 bases from J, with 10 bases between. Clones were read by immunoSEQ multiplex PCR, and TCRdb kept only the in-frame ones, dropping some. The table records just over 2,000,000 clones, 85% to 95% of them present only once. Sequenced material: naive CD4+ T cells sorted from blood. Subset noted: CD45RA+ positively selected. The V call is TRBV5-1, the J call TRBJ2-7; D unclear. This receptor was obtained from a man younger than 30 in good health. The CDR3: CASSYGGGSYEQYF. CDR3 nucleotide sequence: TGCGCCAGCAGCTATGGCGGTGGCTCCTACGAGCAGTACTTC.